The 22 T cell receptor beta chains listed next were all sequenced from one sample in a study of T cells in Graves' hyperthyroidism and ophthalmopathy. TCR beta CDR3 regions were amplified from RNA. The TCR CDR3 was amplified in a first-round RT-PCR using the HTBI primer set. TCRdb re-called the multiplex PCR reads with MiXCR, one entry per CDR3 protein. The table has 500,000 to 700,000 distinct CDR3 sequences, approximately 15% seen once. Sequenced material: blood. The receptors were gathered from a woman in her late teens or twenties with Graves' hyperthyroidism.

This clonotype was picked up a small number of times. The J gene is TRBJ1-2, the V gene TRBV20-1; 9 nucleotides agree with TRBD1. Germline trimming cut 4 bases from V and 8 bases from J; bases unmatched to any gene: 11. The CDR3 sequence is 14 residues long. Germline CDR1 DFQATT, CDR2 SNEGSKA (reference sequence). The CDR3 region is CSAKESGTGRGYTF. The DNA for the CDR3 is TGCAGTGCTAAAGAGAGTGGGACAGGGAGAGGCTACACCTTC.

In this sample, this clonotype turned up a few times. The chain is built from TRBV5-1 and TRBJ2-1; D may match TRBD1 or TRBD2 (7 bases each). The V gene's germline CDR1 is SGHRS and CDR2 YFSETQ. Trimming left V 2 bases short and J 0 bases short, with 33 bases between. There are 23 residues in the CDR3. CDR3 DNA: TGCGCCAGCAGCTTAAGGGCAGGGGAAGTACAGGGGACTATCCTGAGCTCCTACAATGAGCAGTTCTTC. This codes for CASSLRAGEVQGTILSSYNEQFF.

Ten or more counts support this clonotype. The chain recombines TRBV3-1 with TRBJ2-3, with 12 bases matching TRBD2. CDR3 size: 18 residues. The germline gives CDR1 LGHDT, CDR2 YNNKEL (reference sequence). V lost 6 bases to trimming and J lost 1 base; unmatched junction nucleotides: 11. Written as DNA, the CDR3 is TGTGCCAGCAGTCTAGCGGGAGGGCCCTACCGACGCACAGATACGCAGTATTTT. It encodes CASSLAGGPYRRTDTQYF.

This clonotype appeared a few times. The V call is TRBV18, the J call TRBJ2-5, with no clear D. This CDR3 comprises 14 residues. The germline CDR1 and CDR2 sequences are KGHSH and LQKENI. V was clipped by 6 bases and J by 5 bases, with 16 bases between them. CDR3 sequence (DNA): TGTGCCAGCTCCCCCGAGGTTGCGGATGAGACCCAGTACTTC. Protein: CASSPEVADETQYF.

This sequence joins TRBV12-3 or TRBV12-4 and TRBJ2-5; TRBD2 aligns across 14 bases. Germline trimming cut 1 base from V and 2 bases from J; bases unmatched to any gene: 9. The CDR3 sequence is 19 residues long. CDR3 amino acids: CASSLDLGWTSGGQETQYF. Here the CDR3 DNA reads TGTGCCAGCAGTTTAGACCTGGGATGGACTAGCGGGGGGCAAGAGACCCAGTACTTC.

This clonotype was picked up many times. The V and J genes are TRBV10-3 and TRBJ1-5; tentative D call: TRBD1 (5 bases). There are 14 residues in the CDR3. Trimming removed 6 bases from V and 1 base from J, with 10 bases in between. Germline CDR1 is ENHRY and CDR2 is SYGVKD. The CDR3, as DNA: TGTGCCATCAGAGGGGAAGGCAGCAATCAGCCCCAGCATTTT. Its translation is CAIRGEGSNQPQHF.

At least ten counts were recorded for this clonotype. The chain carries TRBV6-1 and TRBJ2-3, with D hard to call. The CDR3 totals 16 residues. V was trimmed by 2 bases and J by 2 bases, leaving 14 bases between them. Germline lookup yields CDR1 MNHNS and CDR2 SASEGT. The CDR3 is CASSEPRQPTTDTQYF. In DNA, the CDR3 is TGTGCCAGCAGTGAACCCCGGCAGCCTACCACAGATACGCAGTATTTT.

This clonotype was recorded many times. The chain carries TRBV2 and TRBJ2-1; tentatively, D is TRBD2 (6 bases). This CDR3 spans 12 amino acids. Trimming cost V 2 bases and J 10 bases, with 9 bases left between them. Germline V CDR1 and CDR2: SNHLY, FYNNEI. CDR3 in amino acids: CASSESSGEQFF. The CDR3 DNA reads as TGTGCCAGCAGTGAATCCAGCGGGGAGCAGTTCTTC.

This clonotype turned up a few times. This chain uses TRBV6-1 with TRBJ2-1; 8 nucleotides agree with TRBD2. V was pared by 3 bases and J by 2 bases, with 6 bases of the junction left unmatched. Germline CDR1 reads MNHNS; CDR2 reads SASEGT. The CDR3 contains 16 residues. The CDR3 region is CASSDIAGGTYNEQFF. CDR3 DNA sequence: TGTGCCAGCAGTGACATTGCGGGGGGTACCTACAATGAGCAGTTCTTC.

This clonotype was seen only a few times. The genes are TRBV4-3 and TRBJ2-7; D remains unclear. Trimming pared 1 base from V and 3 bases from J, leaving 10 bases between. Looked up from germline, CDR1 is LGHNA and CDR2 is YSLEER. CDR3 length: 14 amino acids. This chain's CDR3 is CASSQVRGFYEQYF. The CDR3 DNA reads as TGCGCCAGCAGCCAAGTTCGAGGATTCTACGAGCAGTACTTC.

This clonotype was counted at least ten times. CDR3: CASSPPGLHEQFF. In DNA form, the CDR3 reads TGTGCCAGCTCACCACCCGGCTTACATGAGCAGTTCTTC. The gene calls are TRBV18 and TRBJ2-1; no clear D. Deletions cut 0 bases from V and 8 bases from J, with 8 bases between. Germline CDR1 is KGHSH and CDR2 is LQKENI. This CDR3 region has 13 residues.

This clonotype appeared many times. The CDR3 spells CASSPGQTEAFF. The CDR3 DNA follows: TGTGCCAGCAGCCCCGGACAGACTGAAGCTTTCTTT. The chain links TRBV7-8 to TRBJ1-1; D is possibly TRBD1 (6 bases). Germline loops: CDR1 SGHVS, CDR2 FQNEAQ. The CDR3 is 12 amino acids. The germline V and J ends were trimmed by 5 bases and 5 bases, with 9 bases remaining between them.

This clonotype was detected only a few times. The chain joins TRBV2 to TRBJ2-1, with no clear D. Trimming removed 7 bases at V and 0 bases at J, with 10 bases between. The CDR3 runs to 14 residues. Germline CDR1 and CDR2: SNHLY and FYNNEI. CDR3 amino acids: CASNLESSYNEQFF. In DNA, the CDR3 is TGTGCCAGCAACCTAGAGAGCTCCTACAATGAGCAGTTCTTC.

The genes are TRBV25-1 and TRBJ2-5, with TRBD2 matching 8 bases. V trimming: 3 bases; J trimming: 5 bases; junction bases outside the gene matches: 8. CDR1 and CDR2 from the germline V gene are MGHDK and SYGVNS. This CDR3 is 15 amino acids long. The CDR3 here is CASSDLAGIKETQYF. CDR3 DNA: TGTGCCAGCAGTGATTTAGCGGGGATCAAGGAGACCCAGTACTTC.

This chain links TRBV14 with TRBJ2-3; 10 bases fit TRBD2. The germline CDR1 and CDR2 sequences are SGHDN and FVKESK. Trimming took 0 bases from V and 5 from J; bases not matched to a gene: 2. The CDR3 extends over 15 amino acids. The CDR3 loop reads CASSQDRLAGDTQYF. The CDR3 nucleotides are TGTGCCAGCAGCCAAGATCGACTAGCGGGAGATACGCAGTATTTT.

This clonotype was picked up a small number of times. This rearrangement joins TRBV29-1 to TRBJ2-1, with 8 bases matching TRBD1. In germline, CDR1 is SQVTM, CDR2 ANQGSEA. V dropped 3 bases and J dropped 7; count of bases not matched to a gene: 5. CDR3 length: 13 amino acids. The CDR3 DNA is TGCAGCGTTGACAGGGGGCCGGGTAATGAGCAGTTCTTC. Its protein is CSVDRGPGNEQFF.

This chain uses TRBV4-2 with TRBJ1-1; 7 bases align to TRBD1. Looked up from germline, CDR1 is LGHNA and CDR2 is YNFKEQ. The CDR3 contains 15 residues. V gave up 2 bases and J gave up 1 base; unmatched junction bases: 4. CDR3: CASSQQQGQNTEAFF. In DNA, the CDR3 is TGTGCCAGCAGCCAACAACAGGGGCAGAACACTGAAGCTTTCTTT.

This clonotype was detected only a few times. V is TRBV5-1 and J is TRBJ2-1, with 7 bases lining up with TRBD2. There are 15 residues in the CDR3. In germline, CDR1 is SGHRS, CDR2 YFSETQ. After removal of 0 bases from V and 7 bases from J, the junction contained 7 bases not matched to a gene. The CDR3 bases are TGCGCCAGCAGCTTGGGCAGCGGGAACCGAAATGAGCAGTTCTTC. Residues: CASSLGSGNRNEQFF.

V usage is TRBV4-3 and J usage is TRBJ2-6, with TRBD1 as a possible D gene (6 bases). The CDR3 runs to 16 residues. The germline V and J ends were trimmed by 3 bases and 4 bases, with 13 bases remaining between them. CDR1 is LGHNA and CDR2 is YSLEER in the germline V gene. CDR3 sequence reads: CASSQTGHAGANVLTF. In DNA form, the CDR3 reads TGCGCCAGCAGCCAGACAGGCCACGCGGGGGCCAACGTCCTGACTTTC.

The chain carries TRBV10-3 and TRBJ1-1; D gene ambiguous. This CDR3 contains 12 residues. V dropped 3 bases and J dropped 3 bases, with 5 bases sitting between them. The germline gives CDR1 ENHRY, CDR2 SYGVKD. CDR3 in DNA: TGTGCCATCAGTGATTTGGACACTGAAGCTTTCTTT. Encoded protein: CAISDLDTEAFF.

This clonotype occurred a few times. The rearrangement joins TRBV27 to TRBJ1-5; no reliable D call. Germline V gives CDR1 MNHEY, CDR2 SMNVEV (reference sequence). The V end was cut by 8 bases, the J end by 6 bases, with 20 bases between. The CDR3 has 15 residues. The CDR3 DNA sequence: TGTGCCAGCGGTCGAGGAGCGGGCGGCGGTCAGCCCCAGCATTTT. Translation: CASGRGAGGGQPQHF.

In this sample, this clonotype turned up many times. The genes are TRBV18 and TRBJ2-3; D remains ambiguous. Trimming left V 3 bases short and J 2 bases short, with 15 bases between. CDR1 and CDR2 (germline): KGHSH, LQKENI. There are 16 residues in the CDR3. This chain's CDR3 is CASSPLGPPSTDTQYF. The CDR3 region has the DNA TGTGCCAGCTCACCTCTGGGCCCACCATCCACAGATACGCAGTATTTT.